These 18 T cell receptor beta chains originate from one sample sequenced in a study of blood T cell repertoires in COVID-19. Libraries were prepared by immunoSEQ multiplex PCR; TCRdb keeps only in-frame clonotypes and omits some of them. Of around 400,000 clones listed, over 80% are singletons. The sequenced sample consisted of PBMCs or T cells enriched from blood (not recorded which). The receptors come from a woman in her 50s who had recovered from COVID-19.

The chain employs TRBV4-1 and TRBJ1-3; possible D gene TRBD1, 6 bases. This CDR3 has 16 amino acids. Trimming stripped 0 bases from V and 0 bases from J, with 9 bases between. Germline V lookup: CDR1 MGHRA, CDR2 YSYEKL. CDR3 region: CASSQEDRTSGNTIYF. The CDR3 bases are TGCGCCAGCAGCCAAGAAGACAGGACCTCTGGAAACACCATATATTTT.

The chain uses TRBV18 and TRBJ2-7, with TRBD2 matching over 8 bases. The CDR3 sequence is 12 residues long. Losses at the gene ends were 8 bases for V and 5 bases for J; bases not matched to a gene: 5. From germline, CDR1 is KGHSH and CDR2 LQKENI. In DNA, the CDR3 is TGTGCCAGCAAACGAGCGGGAGACGAGCAGTACTTC. It specifies CASKRAGDEQYF.

The DNA of the CDR3 is TGTGCCAGCCAAGTGGCACAGGGAAGCGGCTACACCTTC. It codes for CASQVAQGSGYTF. V and J are TRBV25-1 and TRBJ1-2; D is possibly TRBD1 (6 bases). This CDR3 region has 13 residues. CDR1 and CDR2 (germline): MGHDK, SYGVNS. V lost 8 bases, J lost 8 bases, and 18 bases lay in between.

This clone was detected only a few times. The rearrangement uses TRBV7-2 and TRBJ1-6, with 7 nucleotides matching TRBD1. The trim removed 2 bases at V and 5 bases at J, leaving 9 bases unmatched. This CDR3 comprises 17 residues. Germline V lookup: CDR1 SGHTA, CDR2 FQGNSA. The CDR3 DNA reads TGTGCCAGCAGCTTAAACCCAAGGACAGGAGATAATTCACCCCTCCACTTT. The encoded protein is CASSLNPRTGDNSPLHF.

The rearrangement joins TRBV25-1 to TRBJ1-2; no definite D call. The ends were cut back, 11 bases at V and 3 bases at J, with 7 bases in the middle. The CDR3 is 10 amino acids. In germline, CDR1 is MGHDK, CDR2 SYGVNS. CDR3: CAAGDYGYTF. Written as DNA, the CDR3 is TGTGCCGCCGGGGACTATGGCTACACCTTC.

Regarding this clone: The sample has other DNA sequences that encode this CDR3 too. The chain carries TRBV9 and TRBJ2-2; 7 bases line up with TRBD2. CDR1 and CDR2 (germline): SGDLS, YYNGEE. The CDR3 is 14 amino acids. V lost 0 bases and J lost 4; bases outside the gene matches: 0. The chain's CDR3 is CASSVGGGTGELFF. As DNA, the CDR3 is TGTGCCAGCAGCGTAGGGGGGGGCACCGGGGAGCTGTTTTTT.

The genes are TRBV5-4 and TRBJ2-7, with 10 positions matching TRBD2. This CDR3 has 15 residues. CDR1 is SGHNT and CDR2 is YYREEE in the germline V gene (reference sequence). The ends lost 4 bases at V and 1 base at J; junction bases unmatched: 5. CDR3 DNA sequence: TGTGCCAGCAGCCCCGGACTAGCGGATTCCTACGAGCAGTACTTC. This gives the protein CASSPGLADSYEQYF.

The CDR3 reads CASSPGQEGSPLHF. Written as DNA, the CDR3 is TGTGCCAGCAGCCCCGGACAGGAAGGTTCACCCCTCCACTTT. V and J are TRBV7-6 and TRBJ1-6, with 7 bases matching TRBD1. The trim removed 5 bases at V and 9 bases at J, leaving 7 bases unmatched. Germline CDR1 is SGHVS and CDR2 is FNYEAQ. The CDR3 has 14 amino acids. The variable domain in full, completed from reference TRBV7-6 and TRBJ1-6, reads GAGVSQSPRYKVTKRGQDVALRCDPISGHVSLYWYRQALGQGPEFLTYFNYEAQQDKSGLPNDRFSAERPEGSISTLTIQRTEQRDSAMYRCASSPGQEGSPLHFGNGTRLTVT.

The chain couples TRBV5-6 to TRBJ1-2; D might be TRBD1 (6 bases). Germline V CDR1 and CDR2: SGHDT, YYEEEE. Trimming took off 0 bases at V and 8 bases at J, with 14 bases between the two ends. The CDR3 has 14 residues. The DNA of the CDR3 is TGTGCCAGCAGCTTGGGGCCCGGCGGGGGCGGCTACACCTTC. Translating it yields CASSLGPGGGGYTF.

V and J are TRBV27 and TRBJ2-7; possible D gene TRBD2, 8 bases. Trimming stripped 6 bases from V and 6 bases from J, with 21 bases between. The CDR3 is made up of 15 amino acids. Germline CDR1 reads MNHEY; CDR2 reads SMNVEV (reference sequence). The CDR3 sequence is CASSERGTRGPEQYF. The CDR3 DNA reads TGTGCCAGCAGCGAAAGGGGGACTAGGGGGCCCGAGCAGTACTTC.

This rearrangement joins TRBV19 to TRBJ1-2; 9 nucleotides align to TRBD1. Germline CDR1 is LNHDA and CDR2 is SQIVND (reference sequence). The CDR3 has 15 amino acids. Losses at the gene ends were 8 bases for V and 2 bases for J; bases not matched to a gene: 9. CDR3 in DNA: TGTGCCAGTGCTTCGGGGACAGGGAGAAACTATGGCTACACCTTC. It is translated as CASASGTGRNYGYTF.

The V and J genes are TRBV2 and TRBJ2-7, with TRBD1 as a possible D gene (6 bases). Germline CDR1 reads SNHLY; CDR2 reads FYNNEI. V gave up 7 bases and J gave up 2 bases, with 15 bases separating them. The CDR3 runs 14 residues. CDR3 in DNA: TGTGCCAGCATGATACAGGGTGGTACCTACGAGCAGTACTTC. It translates to CASMIQGGTYEQYF.

The rearrangement links TRBV9 to TRBJ1-1; possibly TRBD1 for D (6 bases). The CDR3 loop spans 15 amino acids. The ends were cut back, 3 bases at V and 0 bases at J, with 12 bases in the middle. Germline assignment: CDR1 SGDLS and CDR2 YYNGEE. The chain's CDR3 is CASSAKTGMNTEAFF. CDR3 coding DNA: TGTGCCAGCAGCGCGAAGACAGGTATGAACACTGAAGCTTTCTTT. Full variable domain (missing parts from reference TRBV9 and TRBJ1-1): DSGVTQTPKHLITATGQRVTLRCSPRSGDLSVYWYQQSLDQGLQFLIQYYNGEERAKGNILERFSAQQFPDLHSELNLSSLELGDSALYFCASSAKTGMNTEAFFGQGTRLTVV.

As to this clone: This specimen includes other DNA sequences encoding the same CDR3. This chain joins TRBV29-1 and TRBJ1-3; D remains unclear. CDR3 size: 12 residues. V gave up 4 bases and J gave up 2 bases, with 6 bases separating them. Per the germline V gene, CDR1 is SQVTM and CDR2 is ANQGSEA. The CDR3 loop reads CSVAGAGNTIYF. CDR3 sequence (DNA): TGCAGCGTTGCCGGGGCTGGAAACACCATATATTTT.

The gene calls are TRBV5-1 and TRBJ2-4; D possibly corresponds to TRBD1 (6 bases). V lost 0 bases and J 0 bases, leaving 10 bases between the germline ends. The CDR3 spans 16 residues. Per the germline V gene, CDR1 is SGHRS and CDR2 is YFSETQ. The CDR3 sequence: CASSLGQGIAKNIQYF. The CDR3 nucleotides are TGCGCCAGCAGCTTGGGGCAGGGGATAGCCAAAAACATTCAGTACTTC.

This sequence joins TRBV11-2 and TRBJ2-7, with TRBD1 matching over 7 bases. The trim removed 3 bases at V and 3 bases at J, leaving 14 bases unmatched. Per germline, CDR1 SGHAT and CDR2 FQNNGV. This CDR3 spans 17 amino acids. The CDR3 sequence is CASSFPRPGQFIYEQYF. Here the CDR3 DNA reads TGTGCCAGCAGCTTCCCCCGGCCGGGACAGTTTATCTACGAGCAGTACTTC. The full variable domain, in which reference TRBV11-2 and TRBJ2-7 provide the parts outside the CDR3, is EAGVAQSPRYKIIEKRQSVAFWCNPISGHATLYWYQQILGQGPKLLIQFQNNGVVDDSQLPKDRFSAERLKGVDSTLKIQPAKLEDSAVYLCASSFPRPGQFIYEQYFGPGTRLTVT.

The V call is TRBV20-1, the J call TRBJ2-1; 8 bases line up with TRBD2. CDR3 length: 15 residues. Trimming removed 3 bases from V and 4 bases from J; junction bases left unmatched: 8. Germline V gives CDR1 DFQATT, CDR2 SNEGSKA (reference sequence). The CDR3 spells CSASPLAAKYNEQFF. As DNA, the CDR3 is TGCAGTGCTAGTCCACTAGCGGCGAAATACAATGAGCAGTTCTTC.

The rearrangement links TRBV6-4 to TRBJ2-3; TRBD1 matches at 9 bases. Germline V lookup: CDR1 MRHNA, CDR2 SNTAGT. V shed 5 bases, J shed 4 bases, and the junction held 7 bases outside the gene matches. The CDR3 sequence is 15 residues long. The CDR3 loop is CASSSGTGTPDTQYF. CDR3 bases: TGTGCCAGCAGTTCCGGGACAGGGACTCCAGATACGCAGTATTTT.